Presented here are 19 T cell receptor beta chains from one specimen sequenced in a study of T cell responses to AZD1222 COVID-19 vaccine. The data were produced by immunoSEQ multiplex PCR, yet TCRdb's version contains in-frame clones alone and is incomplete. The sample has around 130,000 clones, 85% to 95% seen once. The sample here was peripheral blood, taken on day 0 of AZD1222 vaccination. The origin of the receptors is an adult in good health.

This clone came up once. The rearrangement links TRBV7-9 to TRBJ1-2, with D possibly matching TRBD1 (6 bases). Germline-derived CDR1 and CDR2 are SEHNR and FQNEAQ (reference sequence). V lost 6 bases to trimming and J lost 5 bases, with 19 bases between them. CDR3 length: 15 amino acids. In DNA, the CDR3 is TGTGCCAGCAGGATCGGGACAAGCTCCAAGTATGGCTACACCTTC. Translated: CASRIGTSSKYGYTF.

The chain joins TRBV5-8 to TRBJ1-2, with D possibly matching TRBD1 (5 bases). The V end lost 6 bases, the J end lost 2 bases, and 11 bases lay between the germline ends. CDR1 and CDR2 (germline): SGHTS, YDEGEE. The CDR3 is made up of 13 amino acids. The CDR3 sequence: CASTRQGNYGYTF. CDR3 sequence (DNA): TGTGCCAGCACCCGGCAGGGAAACTATGGCTACACCTTC.

The chain recombines TRBV19 with TRBJ1-6; possible D gene TRBD1, 5 bases. Trimming left V 9 bases short and J 2 bases short, with 20 bases between. Germline lookup yields CDR1 LNHDA and CDR2 SQIVND (reference sequence). The CDR3 totals 17 residues. CDR3 region: CASALDSEAPYNSPLHF. The CDR3, as DNA: TGTGCCAGCGCCCTTGACAGTGAGGCCCCCTATAATTCACCCCTCCACTTT.

The chain links TRBV27 to TRBJ2-7, with TRBD2 matching 7 bases. V shed 2 bases, J shed 1 base, and the junction held 5 bases outside the gene matches. Germline lookup yields CDR1 MNHEY and CDR2 SMNVEV (reference sequence). The CDR3 sequence is 15 residues long. CDR3 nucleotides: TGTGCCAGCAGTTTAGTTGGACTAGGGTCCTACGAGCAGTACTTC. Protein sequence: CASSLVGLGSYEQYF.

This chain connects TRBV9 to TRBJ1-4; the D is unclear. Looked up from germline, CDR1 is SGDLS and CDR2 is YYNGEE. Trimming took 2 bases from V and 3 from J, leaving 11 bases between them. This CDR3 contains 15 residues. CDR3 residues: CASSVLGQANEKLFF. The CDR3 DNA reads TGTGCCAGCAGCGTTCTCGGCCAGGCTAATGAAAAACTGTTTTTT.

The chain has TRBV19 and TRBJ2-2; 7 nucleotides match TRBD1. The CDR3 totals 14 residues. The germline CDR1 and CDR2 sequences are LNHDA and SQIVND (reference sequence). V shed 9 bases and J 7 bases; nucleotides not matched to a gene: 11. CDR3 region: CASLRGDRVGELFF. CDR3 DNA sequence: TGTGCCAGCCTCAGGGGTGACAGGGTCGGGGAGCTGTTTTTT.

This rearrangement joins TRBV28 to TRBJ1-1; a possible D gene is TRBD1 (5 bases). Germline V gives CDR1 MDHEN, CDR2 SYDVKM. V lost 6 bases and J lost 9, with 14 bases in between. This CDR3 region has 12 residues. The DNA for the CDR3 is TGTGCCAGCAGACTCACCGGGACCAAAGCTTTCTTT. It yields the protein CASRLTGTKAFF.

This sequence joins TRBV2 and TRBJ2-1, with 11 bases that match TRBD2. V lost 6 bases and J lost 0; bases outside the gene matches: 10. The CDR3 consists of 18 residues. Germline V lookup: CDR1 SNHLY, CDR2 FYNNEI. The CDR3 DNA reads TGTGCCAGCAGAGGGGGACTAGCGGAGCAAAGCTCCTACAATGAGCAGTTCTTC. Its translation is CASRGGLAEQSSYNEQFF.

The chain recombines TRBV28 with TRBJ1-2, with D perhaps matching TRBD1 (5 bases). The CDR3 runs to 15 residues. Germline CDR1 is MDHEN and CDR2 is SYDVKM. The V gene lost 4 bases and the J gene lost 0 bases, with 12 bases spanning the gap. CDR3 protein: CASSSDRPSNYGYTF. The CDR3 DNA reads TGTGCCAGCAGTTCTGACAGACCTTCTAACTATGGCTACACCTTC.

CDR3 coding DNA: TGTGCCAGCAGCGTAGAGGGGGCGAGCAATCAGCCCCAGCATTTT. It encodes CASSVEGASNQPQHF. J is TRBJ1-5 and V is TRBV9; TRBD1 matches at 7 bases. CDR1 is SGDLS and CDR2 is YYNGEE in the germline V gene. This CDR3 has 15 residues. J lost 1 base, V lost 0 bases, and 1 base had no gene match.

DNA for the CDR3: TGCAGCGTTGAAGGGGCGGGAGTCGGCACAGATACGCAGTATTTT. Protein sequence: CSVEGAGVGTDTQYF. The chain links TRBV29-1 to TRBJ2-3; TRBD2 matches 7 bases. The trim removed 1 base at V and 1 base at J, leaving 5 bases unmatched. This CDR3 is 15 amino acids long. Germline CDR1 SQVTM, CDR2 ANQGSEA.

In this sample, this clone turned up once. The chain is built from TRBV12-5 and TRBJ1-1; D is undetermined. Germline CDR1 is LGHNT and CDR2 is FRNRAP. The CDR3 loop spans 15 amino acids. V was pared by 5 bases and J by 4 bases, with 17 bases between. DNA for the CDR3: TGTGCTAGTGGTCCTAGATCCCCCGGGCTCACTGAAGCTTTCTTT. Protein sequence: CASGPRSPGLTEAFF.

This clone was detected only once. V and J are TRBV13 and TRBJ1-1; 7 bases line up with TRBD1. This CDR3 is built from 15 residues. Germline V gene data show CDR1 as PRHDT and CDR2 as FYEKMQ (reference sequence). V lost 8 bases, J lost 3 bases, and 12 bases stayed unmatched. The CDR3 sequence is CASLVTARGYTEAFF. CDR3 nucleotides: TGTGCCAGCTTGGTAACTGCCAGGGGGTACACTGAAGCTTTCTTT.

V gene TRBV7-2 combines with J gene TRBJ2-7, with 14 bases fitting TRBD2. The CDR3 covers 15 residues. V was pared by 5 bases and J by 7 bases, with 7 bases of the junction left unmatched. Germline V gene sequence: CDR1 SGHTA, CDR2 FQGNSA. The CDR3 nucleotides are TGTGCCAGCAGCCTGGGGACTAGCGGGAGAGGAGAGCAGTACTTC. Amino acid sequence: CASSLGTSGRGEQYF.

V gene TRBV11-2 combines with J gene TRBJ2-5; tentatively, D is TRBD1 (5 bases). The CDR3 is 14 residues long. The V gene's germline CDR1 is SGHAT and CDR2 FQNNGV. V was shortened by 8 bases and J by 1 base, with 14 bases between the two germline ends. The CDR3 is CASGMGLFQETQYF. CDR3 DNA sequence: TGTGCCAGCGGGATGGGGCTTTTCCAAGAGACCCAGTACTTC.

The rearrangement links TRBV7-8 to TRBJ2-3; the D gene is possibly TRBD2 (5 bases). The CDR3 spans 13 residues. Germline CDR1 is SGHVS and CDR2 is FQNEAQ. Trimming stripped 7 bases from V and 2 bases from J, with 10 bases between. The CDR3 region has the DNA TGTGCCAGCACTCCTAGCACCACAGATACGCAGTATTTT. Translated, it gives CASTPSTTDTQYF.

CDR3 sequence reads: CASSYDTGWMNTEAFF. The CDR3 region has the DNA TGTGCCAGCTCGTACGATACAGGGTGGATGAACACTGAAGCTTTCTTT. This chain connects TRBV2 to TRBJ1-1; D is perhaps TRBD1 (6 bases). Germline CDR1 and CDR2: SNHLY and FYNNEI. This CDR3 contains 16 residues. The V and J ends lost 8 bases and 0 bases respectively, with 19 bases between them.

This clone showed up just once. The gene calls are TRBV27 and TRBJ2-3; 14 nucleotides line up with TRBD2. Germline trimming cut 7 bases from V and 6 bases from J; bases unmatched to any gene: 6. CDR1 and CDR2 from the germline V gene are MNHEY and SMNVEV (reference sequence). This CDR3 is built from 15 residues. The CDR3 protein is CASKGLAGERDTQYF. The CDR3, as DNA: TGTGCCAGCAAGGGACTAGCGGGAGAACGGGATACGCAGTATTTT.

The rearrangement joins TRBV5-1 to TRBJ2-5; 9 bases match TRBD2. There are 14 residues in the CDR3. Germline V gene sequence: CDR1 SGHRS, CDR2 YFSETQ. The trim removed 4 bases at V and 1 base at J, leaving 2 bases unmatched. Written as DNA, the CDR3 is TGCGCCAGCAGCACGGGACTAGCCCAAGAGACCCAGTACTTC. Its translation: CASSTGLAQETQYF.